Below, 25 T cell receptor beta chains from the same sample are listed, as sequenced in a study of blood T cell repertoires in COVID-19 (dated by TCRdb to 2020 to 2021). Receptor libraries were prepared by the immunoSEQ multiplex PCR assay. As stored in TCRdb, this immuneACCESS dataset retains in-frame rearrangements with V and J assigned. A fraction of the clones does not appear; measured against another copy, unresolved V genes explain less than half of the discrepancy, and the remainder lacks a known reason. The sample records a few hundred thousand clones, 70% to 90% of which are singletons. The ten largest clones represent under 2.5% of the sample. The specimen sequenced was PBMCs or T cells enriched from blood (not recorded which). These receptors were obtained from a man aged 25-45 years who had recovered from COVID-19.

This sequence joins TRBV5-4 and TRBJ1-5, with 7 bases that match TRBD1. CDR1 and CDR2 (germline): SGHNT, YYREEE (reference sequence). The CDR3 covers 14 residues. Trimming cost V 4 bases and J 3 bases; bases outside gene matches: 4. The CDR3 DNA follows: TGTGCCAGCAGCCCCGACAGGGACAATCAGCCCCAGCATTTT. Its protein product is CASSPDRDNQPQHF. Filled out from reference TRBV5-4 and TRBJ1-5, the complete variable domain reads ETGVTQSPTHLIKTRGQQVTLRCSSQSGHNTVSWYQQALGQGPQFIFQYYREEENGRGNFPPRFSGLQFPNYSSELNVNALELDDSALYLCASSPDRDNQPQHFGDGTRLSIL.

The chain carries TRBV5-1 and TRBJ1-6; D gene unclear. The CDR3 has 18 residues. The germline V gene has CDR1 SGHRS and CDR2 YFSETQ. Between the trimmed V and J ends, which lost 2 bases and 15 bases, there was a span of 30 bases. CDR3 DNA sequence: TGCGCCAGCAGCTTAGACGGAGAGGCTGAAACTCGTCTAGGTCACCTCCACTTT. It encodes CASSLDGEAETRLGHLHF. Based on the CDR3 plus reference TRBV5-1 and TRBJ1-6, the full variable domain is KAGVTQTPRYLIKTRGQQVTLSCSPISGHRSVSWYQQTPGQGLQFLFEYFSETQRNKGNFPGRFSGRQFSNSRSEMNVSTLELGDSALYLCASSLDGEAETRLGHLHFGNGTRLTVT.

This clone was detected only a few times. The chain uses TRBV7-2 and TRBJ2-3; 8 positions match TRBD2. V shed 1 base and J 5 bases; nucleotides not matched to a gene: 11. The CDR3 is made up of 17 amino acids. CDR1 SGHTA and CDR2 FQGNSA come from the germline V gene. CDR3 region: CASSLGWSRGAGDTQYF. CDR3 in DNA: TGTGCCAGCAGCTTAGGATGGTCGCGGGGGGCGGGAGATACGCAGTATTTT.

The rearrangement uses TRBV7-9 and TRBJ2-3; 9 bases align to TRBD2. Trimming removed 1 base from V and 4 bases from J; junction bases left unmatched: 12. The CDR3 loop spans 18 amino acids. CDR1 and CDR2 (germline): SEHNR, FQNEAQ (reference sequence). CDR3 region: CASSLEGGLAGFADTQYF. The CDR3 bases are TGTGCCAGCAGCTTAGAAGGGGGTCTAGCGGGATTTGCAGATACGCAGTATTTT.

V and J are TRBV5-4 and TRBJ1-1, with TRBD1 identical over 7 bases. In germline, CDR1 is SGHNT, CDR2 YYREEE (reference sequence). V dropped 6 bases and J dropped 0; count of bases not matched to a gene: 8. This CDR3 has 15 residues. As DNA, the CDR3 is TGTGCCAGCAACGGGGACAGCCTCATGAACACTGAAGCTTTCTTT. The encoded protein is CASNGDSLMNTEAFF.

The chain couples TRBV4-2 to TRBJ1-1, with D hard to call. The ends were cut back, 0 bases at V and 0 bases at J, with 23 bases in the middle. The CDR3 spans 20 residues. The germline gives CDR1 LGHNA, CDR2 YNFKEQ. The CDR3: CASSQDGSRHYATMNTEAFF. The DNA for the CDR3 is TGTGCCAGCAGCCAAGACGGTTCGCGGCACTATGCGACTATGAACACTGAAGCTTTCTTT.

J is TRBJ2-1 and V is TRBV2; a possible D gene is TRBD2 (6 bases). Germline V gene lookup returns CDR1 SNHLY and CDR2 FYNNEI. Trimming removed 7 bases from V and 8 bases from J, with 27 bases in between. The CDR3 is 17 amino acids. The CDR3 is CASTLLGTQTTKYEQFF. The DNA of the CDR3 is TGTGCCAGCACCCTACTTGGGACTCAAACTACTAAGTATGAGCAGTTCTTC.

The chain's CDR3 is CATSKGRGNTEAFF. The CDR3, as DNA: TGTGCCACCAGCAAGGGCAGGGGGAACACTGAAGCTTTCTTT. The J gene is TRBJ1-1, the V gene TRBV15; maybe TRBD1 (6 bases). Deletions cut 4 bases from V and 1 base from J, with 10 bases between. This CDR3 has 14 residues. The V gene's germline CDR1 is LNHNV and CDR2 YYDKDF (reference sequence). Full variable domain (missing parts from reference TRBV15 and TRBJ1-1): DAMVIQNPRYQVTQFGKPVTLSCSQTLNHNVMYWYQQKSSQAPKLLFHYYDKDFNNEADTPDNFQSRRPNTSFCFLDIRSPGLGDTAMYLCATSKGRGNTEAFFGQGTRLTVV.

V gene TRBV7-3 combines with J gene TRBJ2-1; 13 bases map to TRBD2. Germline CDR1 reads SGHTA; CDR2 reads FQGTGA. V gave up 4 bases and J gave up 4 bases; unmatched junction bases: 1. The CDR3 runs to 15 residues. In DNA, the CDR3 is TGTGCCAGCAGCTGGACTAGCGGGGGATACAATGAGCAGTTCTTC. Its translation: CASSWTSGGYNEQFF.

J is TRBJ2-3 and V is TRBV6-6; D is perhaps TRBD1 (5 bases). The V gene lost 7 bases and the J gene lost 0 bases, with 11 bases spanning the gap. There are 14 residues in the CDR3. Germline values: CDR1 MNHNY, CDR2 SVGAGI (reference sequence). The CDR3 DNA reads TGTGCCAGCAACCCCCGGACAAGCACAGATACGCAGTATTTT. Residues: CASNPRTSTDTQYF.

V usage is TRBV15 and J usage is TRBJ2-7, with D possibly matching TRBD2 (5 bases). V shed 5 bases and J shed 2 bases, with 10 bases lying between them. The length of the CDR3 is 13 residues. CDR1 and CDR2 from the germline V gene are LNHNV and YYDKDF (reference sequence). In DNA, the CDR3 is TGTGCCACCAGCGCCGGGGAAACCTACGAGCAGTACTTC. Its translation: CATSAGETYEQYF.

This chain connects TRBV29-1 to TRBJ2-5, with 7 bases identical to TRBD1. The CDR3 extends over 12 amino acids. The V gene's germline CDR1 is SQVTM and CDR2 ANQGSEA. CDR3 sequence (DNA): TGCAGTTTTACGACAGGGCAAGAGACCCAGTACTTC. It yields the protein CSFTTGQETQYF.

The chain carries TRBV5-6 and TRBJ2-1; 11 bases are a match to TRBD2. CDR3 length equals 17 residues. CDR1 and CDR2 (germline): SGHDT, YYEEEE. V lost 1 base and J lost 5; bases outside the gene matches: 8. CDR3 amino acids: CASSLNPQTSGDNEQFF. In DNA form, the CDR3 reads TGTGCCAGCAGCTTGAACCCCCAGACTAGCGGGGACAATGAGCAGTTCTTC. The full variable domain, rest sourced from reference TRBV5-6 and TRBJ2-1, is DAGVTQSPTHLIKTRGQQVTLRCSPKSGHDTVSWYQQALGQGPQFIFQYYEEEERQRGNFPDRFSGHQFPNYSSELNVNALLLGDSALYLCASSLNPQTSGDNEQFFGPGTRLTVL.

The gene calls are TRBV11-2 and TRBJ1-1, with D possibly being TRBD1 (5 bases). The CDR3 length is 14 residues. V was trimmed by 5 bases and J by 4 bases, leaving 14 bases between them. Germline-derived CDR1 and CDR2 are SGHAT and FQNNGV. The CDR3 region has the DNA TGTGCCAGCAGCCCAGGAGGGGCCAGCACTGAAGCTTTCTTT. It codes for CASSPGGASTEAFF.

This clone appeared a few times. V usage is TRBV4-1 and J usage is TRBJ2-2; TRBD2 aligns across 12 bases. V lost 1 base, J lost 2 bases, and 11 bases stayed unmatched. Germline CDR1 and CDR2: MGHRA and YSYEKL. The length of the CDR3 is 20 residues. CDR3: CASSQARLAGGATNTGELFF. In DNA, the CDR3 is TGCGCCAGCAGCCAAGCCCGGCTAGCGGGGGGGGCCACTAACACCGGGGAGCTGTTTTTT.

The V call is TRBV15, the J call TRBJ1-1, with D perhaps matching TRBD1 (5 bases). In germline, CDR1 is LNHNV, CDR2 YYDKDF (reference sequence). Trimming shortened V by 0 bases and J by 3 bases, and 8 bases separated the two germline ends. The CDR3 consists of 14 residues. CDR3 residues: CATSRDSRDTEAFF. CDR3 DNA sequence: TGTGCCACCAGCAGAGATTCCAGGGACACTGAAGCTTTCTTT.

The chain has TRBV29-1 and TRBJ1-2, with 8 bases identical to TRBD1. V shed 5 bases and J 6 bases; nucleotides not matched to a gene: 14. Germline lookup yields CDR1 SQVTM and CDR2 ANQGSEA. The CDR3 spans 15 residues. The CDR3, as DNA: TGCAGCGTTCGAATTGGACAGGGATCCCCAAATGGCTACACCTTC. Protein: CSVRIGQGSPNGYTF.

V gene TRBV6-5 combines with J gene TRBJ2-1; D not resolved. The CDR3 is 12 amino acids. Germline V gene sequence: CDR1 MNHEY, CDR2 SVGAGI. Trimming removed 8 bases from V and 4 bases from J, with 9 bases in between. DNA of the CDR3: TGTGCCAGCGTAACGGGTTACAATGAGCAGTTCTTC. Translated: CASVTGYNEQFF.

V is TRBV27 and J is TRBJ2-1; a possible D gene is TRBD2 (6 bases). The CDR3 consists of 16 residues. Trimming took 6 bases from V and 12 from J, leaving 27 bases between them. Germline CDR1 and CDR2: MNHEY and SMNVEV (reference sequence). Here the CDR3 DNA reads TGTGCCAGCAGGCCCCCCAATTCGGGACTCTTCTACAGGCAGTTCTTC. It specifies CASRPPNSGLFYRQFF.

The chain has TRBV4-3 and TRBJ1-1; D remains unclear. Looked up from germline, CDR1 is LGHNA and CDR2 is YSLEER. V lost 4 bases and J lost 2, with 8 bases in between. The CDR3 is 13 amino acids. This CDR3 reads CASSPMRNTEAFF. The CDR3 bases are TGCGCCAGCAGCCCCATGCGAAACACTGAAGCTTTCTTT.

The chain is built from TRBV9 and TRBJ2-3; the match to TRBD2 covers 13 bases. V dropped 3 bases and J dropped 4; count of bases not matched to a gene: 2. This CDR3 region has 15 residues. Germline V gene lookup returns CDR1 SGDLS and CDR2 YYNGEE. CDR3 nucleotides: TGTGCCAGCAGCGCCGGACTAGCGGGAGCAGATACGCAGTATTTT. Protein: CASSAGLAGADTQYF.

The chain employs TRBV5-6 and TRBJ1-3, with D possibly matching TRBD1 (5 bases). V was cut by 1 base and J by 0 bases, with 8 bases left in between. Germline-derived CDR1 and CDR2 are SGHDT and YYEEEE. CDR3 length equals 15 residues. The CDR3 nucleotides are TGTGCCAGCAGCTTGTTGGACACCTCTGGAAACACCATATATTTT. This translates into CASSLLDTSGNTIYF.

This clone was detected once. The chain carries TRBV7-3 and TRBJ2-1; TRBD2 matches 14 bases. V lost 1 base to trimming and J lost 8 bases; unmatched junction nucleotides: 13. CDR1 is SGHTA, CDR2 FQGTGA, per germline. The CDR3 is 19 amino acids. The CDR3 bases are TGTGCCAGCAGCTTAAAAGCCCCCTTGACTAGCGGGGGGGCCTATGAGCAGTTCTTC. Its protein is CASSLKAPLTSGGAYEQFF.

The chain is built from TRBV4-3 and TRBJ1-6; 7 positions match TRBD1. The CDR3 length is 17 residues. The germline CDR1 and CDR2 sequences are LGHNA and YSLEER. V lost 3 bases and J lost 1; bases outside the gene matches: 6. The CDR3 coding sequence is TGCGCCAGCAGCCAGAGGACAGGCGGGTCCTATAATTCACCCCTCCACTTT. This encodes CASSQRTGGSYNSPLHF.

The chain couples TRBV27 to TRBJ1-6; 7 nucleotides match TRBD1. The length of the CDR3 is 15 residues. Trimming at V came to 8 bases and at J to 5 bases, leaving 9 bases not matched to a gene. In germline, CDR1 is MNHEY, CDR2 SMNVEV (reference sequence). The CDR3 DNA follows: TGTGCCAGCCGTAGTGCCAGGGGGGATAATTCACCCCTCCACTTT. This codes for CASRSARGDNSPLHF.